This T cell receptor (beta chain) was observed in a study of glioma-infiltrating T cells after dendritic cell vaccination. The time point denotes: after dendritic cell vaccination, including at tumor progression/relapse. The sample holds a few counts of this clone. Using immunoSEQ multiplex PCR, the repertoire was profiled, and TCRdb retains in-frame clones only, with some absent. Of 70,000 to 90,000 clones in the sample, around 86% are singletons; the top ten hold 6.8%. The sequencing here drew on blood, taken after dendritic cell vaccination. This receptor was identified in a human donor with glioblastoma.

CDR3 in DNA: TGTGCCATCAACTCAGGGTACAATCAGCCCCAGCATTTT. It translates to CAINSGYNQPQHF. The chain combines TRBV10-3 with TRBJ1-5; D possibly corresponds to TRBD1 (5 bases). The ends were cut back, 7 bases at V and 3 bases at J, with 10 bases in the middle. This CDR3 has 13 amino acids. The germline V gene encodes CDR1 ENHRY and CDR2 SYGVKD.